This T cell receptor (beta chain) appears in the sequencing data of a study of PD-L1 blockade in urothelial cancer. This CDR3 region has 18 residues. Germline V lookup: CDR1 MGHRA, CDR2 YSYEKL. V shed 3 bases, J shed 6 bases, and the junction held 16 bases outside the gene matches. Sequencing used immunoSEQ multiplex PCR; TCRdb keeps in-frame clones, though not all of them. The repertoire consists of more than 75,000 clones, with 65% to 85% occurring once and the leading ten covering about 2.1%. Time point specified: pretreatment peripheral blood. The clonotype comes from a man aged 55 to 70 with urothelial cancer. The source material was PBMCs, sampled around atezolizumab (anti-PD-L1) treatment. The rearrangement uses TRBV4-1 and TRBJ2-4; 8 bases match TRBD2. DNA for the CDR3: TGCGCCAGCAGCCACCCCCCGGGGGGGTCTATCTCCGGAAACATTCAGTACTTC. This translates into CASSHPPGGSISGNIQYF.